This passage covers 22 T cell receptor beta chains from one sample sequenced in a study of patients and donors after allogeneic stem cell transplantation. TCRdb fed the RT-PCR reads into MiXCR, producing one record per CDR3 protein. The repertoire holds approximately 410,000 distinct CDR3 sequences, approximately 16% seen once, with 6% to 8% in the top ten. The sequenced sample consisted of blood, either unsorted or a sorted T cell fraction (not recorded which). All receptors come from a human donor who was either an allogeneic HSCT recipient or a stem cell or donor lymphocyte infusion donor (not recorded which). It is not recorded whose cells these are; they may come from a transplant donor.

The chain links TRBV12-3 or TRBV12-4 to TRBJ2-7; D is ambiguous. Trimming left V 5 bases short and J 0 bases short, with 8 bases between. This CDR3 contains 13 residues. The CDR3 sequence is CASSRTVSYEQYF. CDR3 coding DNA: TGTGCCAGCAGTCGAACAGTCTCCTACGAGCAGTACTTC.

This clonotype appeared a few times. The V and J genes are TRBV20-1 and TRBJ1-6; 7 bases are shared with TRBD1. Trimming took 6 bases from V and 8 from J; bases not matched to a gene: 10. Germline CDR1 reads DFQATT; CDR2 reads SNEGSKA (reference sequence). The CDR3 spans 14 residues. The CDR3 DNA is TGCAGTGCCGAACGACAGGGTAGGGATTCACCCCTCCACTTT. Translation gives CSAERQGRDSPLHF.

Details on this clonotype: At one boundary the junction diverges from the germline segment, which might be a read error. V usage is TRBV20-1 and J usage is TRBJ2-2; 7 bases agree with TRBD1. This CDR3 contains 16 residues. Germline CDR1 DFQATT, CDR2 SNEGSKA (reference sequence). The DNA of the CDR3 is TGCAGTGCTAGAGAGTGGGGGACAGTAAGCACCGGGGAGCTCCTTTTT. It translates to CSAREWGTVSTGELLF.

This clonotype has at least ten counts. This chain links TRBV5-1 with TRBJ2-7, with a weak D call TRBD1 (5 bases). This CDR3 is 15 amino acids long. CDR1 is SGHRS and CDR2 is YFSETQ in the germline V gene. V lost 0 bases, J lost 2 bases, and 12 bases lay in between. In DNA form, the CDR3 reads TGCGCCAGCAGCTTGGAGTCAGGGCATACCTACGAGCAGTACTTC. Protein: CASSLESGHTYEQYF.

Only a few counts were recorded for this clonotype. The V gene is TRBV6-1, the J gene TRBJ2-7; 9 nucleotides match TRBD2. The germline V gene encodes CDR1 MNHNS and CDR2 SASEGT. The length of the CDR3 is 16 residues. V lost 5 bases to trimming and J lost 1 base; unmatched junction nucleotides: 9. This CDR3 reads CASSRGLAGSSYEQYF. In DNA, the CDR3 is TGTGCCAGCAGTCGGGGTCTAGCGGGATCATCCTACGAGCAGTACTTC.

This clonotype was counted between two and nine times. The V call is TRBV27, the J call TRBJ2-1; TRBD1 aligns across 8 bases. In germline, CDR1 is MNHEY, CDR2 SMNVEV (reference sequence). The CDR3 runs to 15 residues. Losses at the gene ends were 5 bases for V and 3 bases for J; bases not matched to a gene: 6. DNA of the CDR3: TGTGCCAGCAGTACCCCGACAGGGGACTACAATGAGCAGTTCTTC. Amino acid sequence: CASSTPTGDYNEQFF.

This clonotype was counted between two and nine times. The chain's CDR3 is CASSQDKGYNSPLHF. CDR3 sequence (DNA): TGTGCCAGCAGCCAAGATAAAGGGTATAATTCACCCCTCCACTTT. This chain joins TRBV4-2 and TRBJ1-6; D gene ambiguous. With 0 bases removed from V and 4 bases from J, the gap between germline ends came to 7 bases. Germline assignment: CDR1 LGHNA and CDR2 YNFKEQ. This CDR3 contains 15 residues.

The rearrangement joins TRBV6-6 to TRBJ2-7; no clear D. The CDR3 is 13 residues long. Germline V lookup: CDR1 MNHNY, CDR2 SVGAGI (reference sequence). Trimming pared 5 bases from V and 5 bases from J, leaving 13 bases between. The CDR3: CASSPLTVHEQYF. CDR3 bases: TGTGCCAGCAGTCCCCTTACAGTCCACGAGCAGTACTTC.

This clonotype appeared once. The CDR3 loop is CASSSRSGAYEQYF. CDR3 nucleotide sequence: TGTGCCAGCAGTTCTCGATCGGGTGCCTACGAGCAGTACTTC. This chain links TRBV6-2 or TRBV6-3 with TRBJ2-7, with D uncertain. The CDR3 is 14 residues long. Germline CDR1 and CDR2: MNHEY and SVGEGT. V lost 4 bases to trimming and J lost 2 bases, with 12 bases between them.

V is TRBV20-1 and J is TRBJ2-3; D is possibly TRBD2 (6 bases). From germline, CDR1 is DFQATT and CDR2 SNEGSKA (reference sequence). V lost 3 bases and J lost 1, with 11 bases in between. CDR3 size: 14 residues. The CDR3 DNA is TGCAGTGCTAGGGGGGGAAAGGGCACAGATACGCAGTATTTT. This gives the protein CSARGGKGTDTQYF.

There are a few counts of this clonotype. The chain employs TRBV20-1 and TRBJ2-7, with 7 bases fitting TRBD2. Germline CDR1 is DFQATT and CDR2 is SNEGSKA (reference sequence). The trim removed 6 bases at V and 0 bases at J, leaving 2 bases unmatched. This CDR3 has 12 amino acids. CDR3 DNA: TGCAGTGCCGCGGGGGTCTCCTACGAGCAGTACTTC. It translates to CSAAGVSYEQYF.

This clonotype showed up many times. In DNA form, the CDR3 reads TGCGCCAGCAGCAGGGGCATCAATCAGCCCCAGCATTTT. It encodes CASSRGINQPQHF. J is TRBJ1-5 and V is TRBV5-1, with D tentatively TRBD1 (5 bases). CDR1 is SGHRS and CDR2 is YFSETQ in the germline V gene. V gave up 4 bases and J gave up 3 bases, with 8 bases separating them. This CDR3 has 13 amino acids.

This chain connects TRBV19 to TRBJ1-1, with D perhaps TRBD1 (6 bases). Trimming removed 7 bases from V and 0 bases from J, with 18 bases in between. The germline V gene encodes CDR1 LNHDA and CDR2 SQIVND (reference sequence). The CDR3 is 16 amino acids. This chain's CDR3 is CASTTRGRGVNTEAFF. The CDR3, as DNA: TGTGCCAGTACCACCAGGGGACGGGGGGTGAACACTGAAGCTTTCTTT. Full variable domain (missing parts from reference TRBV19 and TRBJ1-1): DGGITQSPKYLFRKEGQNVTLSCEQNLNHDAMYWYRQDPGQGLRLIYYSQIVNDFQKGDIAEGYSVSREKKESFPLTVTSAQKNPTAFYLCASTTRGRGVNTEAFFGQGTRLTVV.

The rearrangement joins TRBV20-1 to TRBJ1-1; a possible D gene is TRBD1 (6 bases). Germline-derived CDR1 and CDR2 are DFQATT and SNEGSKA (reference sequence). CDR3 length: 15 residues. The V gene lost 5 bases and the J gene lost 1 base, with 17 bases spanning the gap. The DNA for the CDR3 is TGCAGTGCTGCCCTACAGGGAATAAGGAACACTGAAGCTTTCTTT. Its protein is CSAALQGIRNTEAFF.

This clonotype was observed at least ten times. CDR3 DNA: TGTGCCAGAGGGAGTAGCAATCAGCCCCAGCATTTT. Translated: CARGSSNQPQHF. The rearrangement joins TRBV25-1 to TRBJ1-5; D unclear. Germline loops: CDR1 MGHDK, CDR2 SYGVNS. CDR3 size: 12 residues. V lost 9 bases and J 0 bases, leaving 6 bases between the germline ends.

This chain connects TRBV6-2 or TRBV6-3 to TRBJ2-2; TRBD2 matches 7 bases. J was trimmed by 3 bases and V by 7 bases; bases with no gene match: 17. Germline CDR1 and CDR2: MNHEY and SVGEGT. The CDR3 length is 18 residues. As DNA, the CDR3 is TGTGCCAGCACCGATCCCCCCCGGGACTACCATTACACCGGGGAGCTGTTTTTT. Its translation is CASTDPPRDYHYTGELFF.

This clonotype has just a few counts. The CDR3 region is CASSAGLAGGEQFF. In DNA form, the CDR3 reads TGTGCCAGCAGTGCGGGACTAGCGGGAGGTGAGCAGTTCTTC. The chain is built from TRBV27 and TRBJ2-1; 15 nucleotides match TRBD2. The CDR3 spans 14 residues. The V gene's germline CDR1 is MNHEY and CDR2 SMNVEV (reference sequence). J gave up 9 bases and V 5 bases, and 2 bases lay outside the gene matches.

The CDR3 nucleotides are TGTGCCAGCAGCCAAGGGGGGCGTACCCAAGAGACCCAGTACTTC. Translated, it gives CASSQGGRTQETQYF. The gene calls are TRBV3-1 and TRBJ2-5; D might be TRBD1 (6 bases). CDR1 and CDR2 (germline): LGHDT, YNNKEL (reference sequence). V lost 1 base to trimming and J lost 1 base, with 10 bases between them. This CDR3 has 15 amino acids.

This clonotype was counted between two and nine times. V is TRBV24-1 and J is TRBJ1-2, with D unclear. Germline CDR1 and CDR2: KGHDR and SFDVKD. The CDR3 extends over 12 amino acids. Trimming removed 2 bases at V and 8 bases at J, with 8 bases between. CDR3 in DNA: TGTGCCACCAGTGATTATGAGTGGGGCTACACCTTC. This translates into CATSDYEWGYTF.

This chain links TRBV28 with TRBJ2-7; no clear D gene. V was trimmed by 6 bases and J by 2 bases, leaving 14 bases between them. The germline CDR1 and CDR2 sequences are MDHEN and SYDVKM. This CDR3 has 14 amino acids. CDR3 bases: TGTGCCAGCAGCCTAAGGGCGCCTGCCTACGAGCAGTACTTC. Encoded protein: CASSLRAPAYEQYF.

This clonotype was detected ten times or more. The CDR3 sequence: CAISYYPQGNTIYF. Written as DNA, the CDR3 is TGTGCCATCAGTTACTACCCCCAAGGAAACACCATATATTTT. The chain joins TRBV10-3 to TRBJ1-3; D not resolved. Germline loops: CDR1 ENHRY, CDR2 SYGVKD. V lost 5 bases, J lost 4 bases, and 12 bases lay in between. The CDR3 loop spans 14 amino acids.

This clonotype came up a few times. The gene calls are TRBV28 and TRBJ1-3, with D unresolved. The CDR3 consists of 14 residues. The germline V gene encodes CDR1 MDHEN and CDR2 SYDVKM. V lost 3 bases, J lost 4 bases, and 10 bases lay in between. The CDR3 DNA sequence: TGTGCCAGCAGTTTCGAGGGAGAGGGAAACACCATATATTTT. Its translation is CASSFEGEGNTIYF.